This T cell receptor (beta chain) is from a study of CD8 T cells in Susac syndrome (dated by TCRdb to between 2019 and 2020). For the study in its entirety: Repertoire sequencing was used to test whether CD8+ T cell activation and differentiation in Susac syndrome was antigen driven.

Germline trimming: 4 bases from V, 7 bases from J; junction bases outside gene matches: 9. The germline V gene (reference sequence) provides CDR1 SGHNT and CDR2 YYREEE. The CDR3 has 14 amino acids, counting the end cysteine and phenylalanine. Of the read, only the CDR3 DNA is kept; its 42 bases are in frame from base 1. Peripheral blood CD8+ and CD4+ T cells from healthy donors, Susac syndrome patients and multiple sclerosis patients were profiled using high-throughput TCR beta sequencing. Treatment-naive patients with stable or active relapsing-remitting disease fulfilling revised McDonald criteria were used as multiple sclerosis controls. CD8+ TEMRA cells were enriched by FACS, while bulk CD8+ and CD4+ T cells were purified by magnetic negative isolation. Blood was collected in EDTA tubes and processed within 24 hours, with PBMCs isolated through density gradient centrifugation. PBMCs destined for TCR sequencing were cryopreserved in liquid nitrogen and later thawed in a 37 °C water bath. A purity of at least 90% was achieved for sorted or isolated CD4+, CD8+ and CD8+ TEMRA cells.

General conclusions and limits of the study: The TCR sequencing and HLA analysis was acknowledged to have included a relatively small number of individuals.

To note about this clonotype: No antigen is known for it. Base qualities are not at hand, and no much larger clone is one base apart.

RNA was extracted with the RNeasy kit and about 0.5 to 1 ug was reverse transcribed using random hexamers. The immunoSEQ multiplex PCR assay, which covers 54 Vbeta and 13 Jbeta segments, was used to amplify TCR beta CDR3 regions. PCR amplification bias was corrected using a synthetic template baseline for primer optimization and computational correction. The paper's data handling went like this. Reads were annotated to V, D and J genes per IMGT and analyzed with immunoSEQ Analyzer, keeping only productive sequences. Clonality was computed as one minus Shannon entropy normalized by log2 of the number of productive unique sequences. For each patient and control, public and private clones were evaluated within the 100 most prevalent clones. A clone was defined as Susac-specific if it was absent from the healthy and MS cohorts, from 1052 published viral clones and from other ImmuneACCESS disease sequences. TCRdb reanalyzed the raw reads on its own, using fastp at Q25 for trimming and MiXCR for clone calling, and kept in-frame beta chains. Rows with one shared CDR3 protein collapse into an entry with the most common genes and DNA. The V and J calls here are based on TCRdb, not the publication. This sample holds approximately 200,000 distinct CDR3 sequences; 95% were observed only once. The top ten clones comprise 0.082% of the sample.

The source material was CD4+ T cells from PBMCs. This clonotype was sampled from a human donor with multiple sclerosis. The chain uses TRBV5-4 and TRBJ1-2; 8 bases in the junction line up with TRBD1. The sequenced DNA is TGTGCCAGCAGCCCCCGGACAGGGTGGATTGGCTACACCTTC. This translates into CASSPRTGWIGYTF. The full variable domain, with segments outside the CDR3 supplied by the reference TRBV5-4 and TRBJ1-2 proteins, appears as ETGVTQSPTHLIKTRGQQVTLRCSSQSGHNTVSWYQQALGQGPQFIFQYYREEENGRGNFPPRFSGLQFPNYSSELNVNALELDDSALYLCASSPRTGWIGYTFGSGTRLTVV.